The rows below give T cell receptor beta chains drawn from one sample of a study of blood T cells in healthy people across ages. TCRdb re-derived calls from the 5' RACE reads in MiXCR, one entry per CDR3 protein. The repertoire holds about 1,600,000 distinct CDR3 sequences, around 42% seen once, with 7.9% in the top ten. Sequencing was carried out using blood. All receptors come from a woman aged 18 to 35 in good health. Both conserved end residues are part of each CDR3. A D gene is named only where the DNA matches it firmly. Clone size is shown for a subset of rows, as once, few, many or a class of expanded clone.

j_call clone_size d_call v_call cdr3_aa cdr3_nt
TRBJ2-3 few TRBD2 TRBV12-3/TRBV12-4 CASSPGQGTRADTQYF TGTGCCAGCAGCCCAGGGCAGGGGACTAGGGCAGATACGCAGTATTTT
TRBJ1-2 . . TRBV27 CASSTRDRLYGYTF TGTGCCAGCAGTACCAGAGACAGGTTGTACGGCTACACCTTC
TRBJ2-1 . TRBD2 TRBV6-6 CASRPGLAVMYNEQFF TGTGCCAGCAGACCCGGACTAGCGGTCATGTACAATGAGCAGTTCTTC
TRBJ1-1 . . TRBV5-1 CASSLFGAEDTEAFF TGCGCCAGCAGCTTGTTTGGGGCGGAGGACACTGAAGCTTTCTTT
TRBJ1-2 few . TRBV10-3 CAISESDGGANYGYTF TGTGCCATCAGTGAGTCGGACGGGGGTGCTAACTATGGCTACACCTTC
TRBJ2-5 few . TRBV20-1 CSRRHPAVETQYF TGCAGCCGCCGTCACCCAGCGGTCGAGACCCAGTACTTC
TRBJ2-1 . TRBD2 TRBV2 CASGEKVAGGYNEQFF TGTGCCAGCGGTGAAAAGGTGGCGGGGGGCTACAATGAGCAGTTCTTC
TRBJ2-5 few . TRBV9 CASSRHQPLGGQETQYF TGTGCCAGCAGCCGACACCAACCGTTGGGGGGTCAAGAGACCCAGTACTTC
TRBJ1-1 few TRBD1 TRBV10-3 CAISEPGQSPEAFF TGTGCCATAAGTGAGCCGGGACAGTCTCCTGAAGCTTTCTTT
TRBJ2-1 . . TRBV11-3 CASSPVGGEQFF TGTGCCAGTAGCCCTGTGGGGGGAGAGCAGTTCTTC
TRBJ1-2 few . TRBV6-6 CASDWGYGYTF TGTGCCAGCGACTGGGGCTATGGCTACACCTTC
TRBJ2-1 few TRBD2 TRBV10-3 CAISPLSGSNNEQFF TGTGCCATCAGTCCTCTGAGCGGGAGTAACAATGAGCAGTTCTTC
TRBJ2-3 few TRBD1 TRBV3-1 CASSHLTGVSTDTQYF TGTGCCAGCAGCCACTTGACAGGGGTGAGCACAGATACGCAGTATTTT
TRBJ2-4 . . TRBV21-1 CASSDRDNLAKNIQYF TGTGCCAGCAGCGACCGGGACAATCTAGCCAAAAACATTCAGTACTTC
TRBJ2-3 . . TRBV24-1 CATPFTGPSTVTQYF TGTGCCACCCCCTTCACAGGCCCTAGCACAGTTACGCAGTATTTT
TRBJ2-1 . TRBD2 TRBV7-7 CASSLAGTSGGGEQFF TGTGCTAGCAGCTTAGCCGGGACTAGCGGGGGAGGTGAGCAGTTCTTC
TRBJ1-4 . . TRBV27 CASKAGGGEKLFF TGTGCCAGCAAAGCGGGGGGTGGGGAAAAACTGTTTTTT
TRBJ2-1 . TRBD2 TRBV12-3/TRBV12-4 CASSAASGGAFSEQFF TGTGCCAGCAGTGCCGCTAGCGGGGGGGCTTTCAGTGAGCAGTTCTTC
TRBJ2-5 . . TRBV20-1 CSARVYNEQYF TGCAGTGCTCGAGTTTACAATGAGCAGTACTTC
TRBJ2-7 . . TRBV2 CASSDLKRGGPYEQYF TGTGCCAGCAGTGATCTAAAGAGGGGCGGCCCTTACGAGCAGTACTTC
TRBJ1-2 few . TRBV6-6 CASSYRETTFPYGYTF TGTGCCAGCAGTTACAGAGAGACGACCTTCCCTTATGGCTACACCTTC
TRBJ1-2 few . TRBV6-6 CASSPRGGGDYGYTF TGTGCCAGCAGTCCACGTGGAGGAGGGGACTATGGCTACACCTTC
TRBJ2-1 . TRBD2 TRBV5-6 CASSLGEGVPSSYNEQFF TGTGCCAGCAGCTTGGGGGAGGGCGTCCCGAGCTCCTACAATGAGCAGTTCTTC
TRBJ1-4 . . TRBV7-2 CASSQNAGGLSEKLFF TGTGCCAGCAGCCAAAATGCTGGGGGGCTTAGTGAAAAACTGTTTTTT
TRBJ2-7 . . TRBV15 CATSSDPLRLESYEQYF TGTGCCACCAGCAGCGACCCTTTGAGGCTCGAATCTTACGAGCAGTACTTC
TRBJ1-1 . TRBD1 TRBV29-1 CSVATGVGTEAFF TGCAGCGTCGCAACAGGGGTGGGGACTGAAGCTTTCTTT
TRBJ1-1 few . TRBV6-1 CASSVRGRAEAFF TGTGCCAGCAGTGTTCGGGGAAGGGCTGAAGCTTTCTTT
TRBJ1-2 . . TRBV4-2 CASSQQPGGYTF TGTGCCAGCAGCCAACAACCCGGGGGCTACACCTTC
TRBJ2-7 . . TRBV21-1 CASPHPSGDQSSYEQYF TGTGCCAGCCCTCATCCTAGCGGGGATCAAAGCTCCTACGAGCAGTACTTC
TRBJ2-6 . . TRBV11-1 CASSLEIPGSGANVLTF TGTGCCAGCAGCTTAGAGATCCCGGGCTCTGGGGCCAACGTCCTGACTTTC
TRBJ2-1 once TRBD1 TRBV6-6 CASSSGQGGQFF TGTGCCAGCAGTTCGGGACAGGGGGGGCAGTTCTTC
TRBJ1-2 . . TRBV12-3/TRBV12-4 CASTFDRNYGYTF TGTGCCAGCACCTTCGACAGGAACTATGGCTACACCTTC
TRBJ2-1 . TRBD2 TRBV24-1 CATRGSGRNEQFF TGTGCCACCAGGGGCAGCGGGAGGAATGAGCAGTTCTTC
TRBJ1-5 once . TRBV10-3 CAISESGGISNQPQHF TGTGCCATCAGTGAGTCGGGGGGGATCAGCAATCAGCCCCAGCATTTT
TRBJ2-6 . . TRBV29-1 CSVEDPIGAGHSGANVLTF TGCAGCGTTGAAGATCCCATTGGGGCAGGCCACTCTGGGGCCAACGTCCTGACTTTC
TRBJ2-7 . . TRBV20-1 CSAREGPVLLDEQYF TGCAGTGCTAGAGAGGGTCCCGTCTTGCTCGACGAGCAGTACTTC
TRBJ1-2 . . TRBV6-5 CASSLDPRSYGYTF TGTGCCAGCAGTCTAGATCCTCGGAGCTATGGCTACACCTTC
TRBJ2-7 . . TRBV20-1 CSATSSDKSYEQYF TGCAGTGCTACCTCCTCCGACAAGTCCTACGAGCAGTACTTC
TRBJ2-7 . . TRBV5-1 CASSPGEQGMNEQYF TGCGCCAGCAGCCCGGGGGAGCAGGGAATGAACGAGCAGTACTTC
TRBJ2-7 few . TRBV6-2/TRBV6-3 CASSSPGAFYEQYF TGTGCCAGCAGTTCCCCAGGGGCCTTCTACGAGCAGTACTTC
TRBJ2-5 . . TRBV20-1 CSALRGTPETQYF TGCAGTGCCCTGCGAGGGACCCCCGAGACCCAGTACTTC
TRBJ1-2 . TRBD1 TRBV7-2 CASSEGETGRRYGCTF TGTGCCAGCAGCGAGGGGGAGACAGGGCGTAGGTATGGCTGCACCTTC
TRBJ2-1 . TRBD2 TRBV20-1 CSARDPGSSGWNEQFF TGCAGTGCTAGAGATCCAGGTTCTAGCGGGTGGAATGAGCAGTTCTTC
TRBJ1-5 . . TRBV12-5 CASGLTIKDSSMGFGNQPQHF TGTGCTAGTGGTTTGACAATAAAGGACAGCTCTATGGGGTTTGGCAATCAGCCCCAGCATTTT
TRBJ2-7 few . TRBV7-9 CASSLSVNRGTWYEQYF TGTGCCAGCAGCCTCTCGGTTAACCGGGGGACTTGGTACGAGCAGTACTTC
TRBJ2-5 few . TRBV11-2 CASSSLEETQYF TGTGCCAGCAGCTCCTTAGAAGAGACCCAGTACTTC
TRBJ2-1 few . TRBV11-2 CASSPMSAASYNEQFF TGTGCCAGCAGCCCCATGTCGGCGGCCTCCTACAATGAGCAGTTCTTC
TRBJ2-7 . TRBD2 TRBV28 CASRIGGTIGRVDEQYF TGTGCCAGCAGGATAGGAGGGACTATCGGGAGAGTCGACGAGCAGTACTTC
TRBJ1-5 . . TRBV19 CASSKIAGIQSNQPQHF TGTGCCAGTAGTAAAATTGCAGGGATTCAGAGCAATCAGCCCCAGCATTTT
TRBJ1-6 few . TRBV20-1 CSAQELGDISFNSPLHF TGCAGTGCTCAAGAGTTGGGAGACATTTCGTTCAATTCACCCCTCCACTTT
TRBJ2-3 . TRBD2 TRBV3-1 CASSQARTSGIPTDTQYF TGTGCCAGCAGCCAAGCAAGGACTAGCGGGATACCCACAGATACGCAGTATTTT